This TCR beta chain comes out of a study of regulatory T cells in long-lasting Graves disease. This sample's time point: persistent/refractory GD, antithyroid drugs over 5 years with positive TRAb. Isolated PBMC RNA provided the starting material for the TCR library. Patients were enrolled at an endocrinology department in Xi'an, China. Assembly of TCR beta libraries relied on iRepertoire HTBI primers together with Arm-PCR of CDR3 regions. Each CDR3 protein gets one entry after TCRdb re-called the multiplex PCR reads with MiXCR. The profile covers about 290,000 distinct CDR3 sequences, with roughly 21% appearing a single time and approximately 53% taken by the ten largest. This clonotype was seen ten or more times. Its target is unknown. The CDR3 extends over 14 amino acids. V was shortened by 5 bases and J by 2 bases, with 12 bases between the two germline ends. Germline values: CDR1 SGHTA, CDR2 FQGNSA.

Study results and limitations: The work looked only at peripheral blood and did not look at thyroid tissue. Persistent disease preferred TRBV28, TRBJ1-2 and TRBJ2-5; new disease, TRBV20-1 and TRBJ2-1. Graves' patients with persistent disease showed TCR diversity lower than patients newly diagnosed.

The chain couples TRBV7-2 to TRBJ2-5; the D is unclear. The sequencing used peripheral blood mononuclear cells (PBMCs), collected when the disease was refractory, from a patient treated with antithyroid drugs. The receptor comes from a female donor with Graves disease. As DNA, the CDR3 is TGTGCCAGCAGCATAACGCTGCTTCAAGAGACCCAGTACTTC. This gives the protein CASSITLLQETQYF.